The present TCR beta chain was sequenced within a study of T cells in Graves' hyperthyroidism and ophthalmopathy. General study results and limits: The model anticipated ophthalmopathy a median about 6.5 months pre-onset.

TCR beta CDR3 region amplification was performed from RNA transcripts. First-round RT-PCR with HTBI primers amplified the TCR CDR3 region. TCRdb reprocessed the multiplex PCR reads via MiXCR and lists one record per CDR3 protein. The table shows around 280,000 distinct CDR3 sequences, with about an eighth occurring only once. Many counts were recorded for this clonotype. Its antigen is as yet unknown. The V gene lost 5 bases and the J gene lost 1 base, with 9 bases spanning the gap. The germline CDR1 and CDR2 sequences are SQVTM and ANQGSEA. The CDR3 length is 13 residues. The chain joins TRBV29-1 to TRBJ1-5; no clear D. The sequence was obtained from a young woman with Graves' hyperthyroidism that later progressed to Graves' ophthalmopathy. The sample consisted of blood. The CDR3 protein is CSVLSSSNQPQHF. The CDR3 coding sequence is TGCAGCGTTTTAAGTAGCAGCAATCAGCCCCAGCATTTT.